This T cell receptor (beta chain) appears in the sequencing data of a study of CD8 T cells in ankylosing spondylitis. TCRdb re-called the 5' RACE reads through MiXCR, storing one row per CDR3 protein. This sample has approximately 150,000 distinct CDR3 sequences, with around two fifths found just once. Input material: synovial fluid, either unsorted or a sorted T cell fraction (not recorded which). This TCR came from a male donor with ankylosing spondylitis.

The CDR3 DNA follows: TGCGCCAGCAGCCAAGATCCGAGTGGGGGGCCTACCTACGAGCAGTACTTC. Its translation is CASSQDPSGGPTYEQYF. The chain employs TRBV4-1 and TRBJ2-7; D possibly uses TRBD1 or TRBD2 (6 bases each). CDR1 MGHRA and CDR2 YSYEKL come from the germline V gene. The CDR3 runs to 17 residues. Trimming removed 0 bases from V and 2 bases from J, with 17 bases in between.